The 5 T cell receptor beta chains below all came from one sample that was sequenced in a study of Graves' ophthalmopathy and Graves' hyperthyroidism. From RNA, the CDR3 regions of TCR beta chains were amplified and sequenced. Investigators did first-round RT-PCR with HTBI primers, then second-round multiplex PCR. TCRdb re-called the multiplex PCR reads through MiXCR, storing one row per CDR3 protein. This sample has around 520,000 distinct CDR3 sequences, with approximately 37% found just once. The specimen sequenced was peripheral blood or thyroid tissue (not recorded which). These receptors all come from an adult man with Graves' hyperthyroidism.

With respect to this clonotype: At one end the junction does not follow the germline gene, possibly because of a read error. The V call is TRBV10-3, the J call TRBJ2-7; D may correspond to TRBD1 or TRBD2 (5 bases each). This CDR3 is 15 amino acids long. Germline V CDR1 and CDR2: ENHRY, SYGVKD. CDR3 sequence reads: CASSFPDSSGNEQYF. In nucleotides, the CDR3 is TGTGCCAGCAGTTTCCCCGACAGCTCCGGGAATGAGCAGTACTTC.

This clonotype was seen more than once but under ten times. V and J are TRBV7-9 and TRBJ2-5; TRBD2 matches at 7 bases. CDR3 length: 14 residues. Looked up from germline, CDR1 is SEHNR and CDR2 is FQNEAQ (reference sequence). Unmatched junction bases numbered 6, after V lost 5 bases and J lost 3 bases. The CDR3 nucleotides are TGTGCCAGCAGCGTACGGGACTACAAAGAGACCCAGTACTTC. Translation gives CASSVRDYKETQYF.

A remark on this clonotype: A clone one base away is much larger, so this may be a read error. The chain links TRBV13 to TRBJ2-7; no clear D. The germline V gene has CDR1 PRHDT and CDR2 FYEKMQ (reference sequence). The CDR3 loop spans 12 amino acids. The CDR3 DNA is TGTGCCAGCGGCTTAGGGTGGGACGAGCAGTACTTC. It is translated as CASGLGWDEQYF.

V and J are TRBV19 and TRBJ1-2; TRBD1 might be the D (5 bases). CDR3 length equals 14 residues. Germline V gives CDR1 LNHDA, CDR2 SQIVND (reference sequence). Between the trimmed V and J ends, which lost 7 bases and 3 bases, there was a span of 15 bases. Here the CDR3 reads CASTRLGGDYGYTF. DNA of the CDR3: TGTGCCAGTACCCGTCTGGGGGGGGACTATGGCTACACCTTC.

This clonotype has ten or more counts. The chain carries TRBV20-1 and TRBJ1-6; D is undetermined. The CDR3 is made up of 13 amino acids. With 0 bases removed from V and 7 bases from J, the gap between germline ends came to 7 bases. Germline values: CDR1 DFQATT, CDR2 SNEGSKA (reference sequence). The CDR3 spells CSARDVGNSPLHF. CDR3 DNA sequence: TGCAGTGCTAGAGACGTGGGGAATTCACCCCTCCACTTT.